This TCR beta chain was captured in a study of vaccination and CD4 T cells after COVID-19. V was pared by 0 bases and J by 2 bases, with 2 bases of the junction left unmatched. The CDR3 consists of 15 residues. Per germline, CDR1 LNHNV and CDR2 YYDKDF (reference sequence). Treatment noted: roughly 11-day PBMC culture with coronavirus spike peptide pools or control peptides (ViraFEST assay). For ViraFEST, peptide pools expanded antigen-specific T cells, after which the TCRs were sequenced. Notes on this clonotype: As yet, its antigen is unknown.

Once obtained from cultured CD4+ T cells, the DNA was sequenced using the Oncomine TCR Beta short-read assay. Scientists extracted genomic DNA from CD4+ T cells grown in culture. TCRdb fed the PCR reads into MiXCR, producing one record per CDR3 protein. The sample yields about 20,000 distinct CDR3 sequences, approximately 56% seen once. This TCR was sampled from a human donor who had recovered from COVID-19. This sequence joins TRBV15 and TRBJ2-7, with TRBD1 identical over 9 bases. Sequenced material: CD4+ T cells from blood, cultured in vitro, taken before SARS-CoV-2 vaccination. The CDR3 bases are TGTGCCACCAGCAGAGAACAGGGGGCAACCTACGAGCAGTACTTC. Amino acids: CATSREQGATYEQYF. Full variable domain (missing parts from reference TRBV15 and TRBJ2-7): DAMVIQNPRYQVTQFGKPVTLSCSQTLNHNVMYWYQQKSSQAPKLLFHYYDKDFNNEADTPDNFQSRRPNTSFCFLDIRSPGLGDTAMYLCATSREQGATYEQYFGPGTRLTVT.